The 14 T cell receptor beta chains in this list originate from one sample, sequenced in a study of T cell responses to AZD1222 COVID-19 vaccine. The protocol was immunoSEQ multiplex PCR, while the TCRdb copy is restricted to in-frame clones and leaves out a portion. The table lists roughly 21,000 clones, 65% to 90% of them singletons, with around 40% in the top ten. The specimen comprised peripheral blood, sampled on day 0 of AZD1222 vaccination. The receptor set was obtained from an adult in good health.

A single count supports this clone. This chain joins TRBV9 and TRBJ2-2; the D is unclear. CDR1 SGDLS and CDR2 YYNGEE come from the germline V gene. V was cut by 1 base and J by 6 bases, with 7 bases left in between. This CDR3 region has 13 residues. The chain's CDR3 is CASSVFLSGELFF. DNA for the CDR3: TGTGCCAGCAGCGTATTTCTTTCCGGGGAGCTGTTTTTT.

This clone appeared a single time. The chain couples TRBV27 to TRBJ1-5; D is unclear. The CDR3 is 14 residues long. V was cut by 2 bases and J by 4 bases, with 9 bases left in between. CDR1 is MNHEY, CDR2 SMNVEV, per germline (reference sequence). In DNA, the CDR3 is TGTGCCAGCAGTTTAGTACTGGGGAATCAGCCCCAGCATTTT. Protein product: CASSLVLGNQPQHF.

This clone was found once. The junction departs from the called germline gene at one end, perhaps through a read error. The chain combines TRBV2 with TRBJ1-6, with no clear D. Looked up from germline, CDR1 is SNHLY and CDR2 is FYNNEI. The CDR3 length is 15 residues. CDR3 amino acids: CACRTASSYNSPLHF. The CDR3 region has the DNA TGTGCCTGCAGGACGGCGAGCTCCTATAATTCACCCCTCCACTTT.

The rearrangement links TRBV3-1 (or the pseudogene TRBV3-2) to TRBJ1-1, with D possibly being TRBD1 (6 bases). Germline V CDR1 and CDR2: LGHDT, YNNKEL (reference sequence). The CDR3 spans 16 residues. V lost 0 bases to trimming and J lost 5 bases, with 16 bases between them. The CDR3 here is CASSQDWGMGATEAFF. The CDR3, as DNA: TGTGCCAGCAGCCAAGATTGGGGGATGGGGGCGACTGAAGCTTTCTTT.

This clone was counted once. V and J are TRBV7-2 and TRBJ2-5; 10 bases line up with TRBD2. This CDR3 has 16 amino acids. V lost 3 bases and J lost 1; bases outside the gene matches: 5. Germline CDR1 SGHTA, CDR2 FQGNSA. The CDR3 region is CASSFTLAGLQETQYF. In DNA form, the CDR3 reads TGTGCCAGCAGCTTCACACTAGCGGGGCTCCAAGAGACCCAGTACTTC.

The chain joins TRBV11-2 to TRBJ2-7; the match to TRBD2 covers 8 bases. V gave up 2 bases and J gave up 3 bases; unmatched junction bases: 6. There are 15 residues in the CDR3. Germline-derived CDR1 and CDR2 are SGHAT and FQNNGV. This chain's CDR3 is CASSLLELAGYEQYF. CDR3 in DNA: TGTGCCAGCAGCTTACTAGAGCTAGCGGGCTACGAGCAGTACTTC.

The V and J genes are TRBV19 and TRBJ2-5; D ambiguous. CDR1 and CDR2 (germline): LNHDA, SQIVND (reference sequence). V was clipped by 3 bases and J by 1 base, with 12 bases between them. This CDR3 comprises 15 residues. CDR3 loop: CASSMGMIFQETQYF. In nucleotides, the CDR3 is TGTGCCAGTAGTATGGGGATGATATTCCAAGAGACCCAGTACTTC. The complete variable domain, with remaining parts taken from reference TRBV19 and TRBJ2-5, reads DGGITQSPKYLFRKEGQNVTLSCEQNLNHDAMYWYRQDPGQGLRLIYYSQIVNDFQKGDIAEGYSVSREKKESFPLTVTSAQKNPTAFYLCASSMGMIFQETQYFGPGTRLLVL.

The chain joins TRBV27 to TRBJ2-7; 7 positions agree with TRBD2. The CDR3 is made up of 15 amino acids. The J segment lost 4 bases and the V segment lost 0 bases, leaving 6 bases of the junction unmatched. Per germline, CDR1 MNHEY and CDR2 SMNVEV (reference sequence). In nucleotides, the CDR3 is TGTGCCAGCAGTTTATCGAGCGGGACTAAGTACGAGCAGTACTTC. Amino acid sequence: CASSLSSGTKYEQYF.

The chain combines TRBV19 with TRBJ2-1; no reliable D call. The germline gives CDR1 LNHDA, CDR2 SQIVND (reference sequence). The CDR3 totals 12 residues. Deletions cut 7 bases from V and 4 bases from J, with 8 bases between. For the CDR3, the DNA is TGTGCCAGTAAGGAAGCTTACAATGAGCAGTTCTTC. Its translation: CASKEAYNEQFF.

This chain joins TRBV30 and TRBJ1-4; no definite D call. CDR1 is GTSNPN and CDR2 is SVGIG in the germline V gene (reference sequence). V lost 3 bases, J lost 8 bases, and 10 bases lay in between. This CDR3 is 12 amino acids long. The CDR3 DNA sequence: TGTGCCTGGAGCCGGAATGCCGAAAAACTGTTTTTT. Translated: CAWSRNAEKLFF.

The sample holds a few counts of this clone. The gene calls are TRBV27 and TRBJ1-2, with a tentative D call TRBD1 (6 bases). The CDR3 runs to 13 residues. Germline CDR1 and CDR2: MNHEY and SMNVEV (reference sequence). V was shortened by 2 bases and J by 8 bases, with 12 bases between the two germline ends. The CDR3 DNA reads TGTGCCAGCAGTTTACAGGGGCTCTGGGGCTACACCTTC. It codes for CASSLQGLWGYTF.

The CDR3 DNA is TGTGCCAGCAGTTCATATCAGCCCCAGCATTTT. Translated: CASSSYQPQHF. The V and J genes are TRBV28 and TRBJ1-5; D is unclear. The V end lost 4 bases, the J end lost 5 bases, and 3 bases lay between the germline ends. The germline gives CDR1 MDHEN, CDR2 SYDVKM. The CDR3 runs 11 residues.

The table lists this clone with a few counts. The chain is built from TRBV10-1 and TRBJ2-1; D possibly corresponds to TRBD1 (6 bases). V lost 8 bases and J 4 bases, leaving 12 bases between the germline ends. Germline assignment: CDR1 WNHNN and CDR2 SYGVQD (reference sequence). The CDR3 length is 13 residues. The CDR3 nucleotides read TGCGCCAGCGGGGGCCAAGCTTACAATGAGCAGTTCTTC. Translating gives CASGGQAYNEQFF.

V gene TRBV5-1 combines with J gene TRBJ1-2; D is unresolved. Germline V gene data show CDR1 as SGHRS and CDR2 as YFSETQ. V dropped 2 bases and J dropped 2 bases, with 4 bases sitting between them. This CDR3 region has 12 residues. The CDR3: CASSFMNYGYTF. As DNA, the CDR3 is TGCGCCAGCAGCTTCATGAACTATGGCTACACCTTC. The full variable domain, in which reference TRBV5-1 and TRBJ1-2 provide the parts outside the CDR3, is KAGVTQTPRYLIKTRGQQVTLSCSPISGHRSVSWYQQTPGQGLQFLFEYFSETQRNKGNFPGRFSGRQFSNSRSEMNVSTLELGDSALYLCASSFMNYGYTFGSGTRLTVV.